Listed below are T cell receptor beta chains from one sample, sequenced in a study of CD8 T cells in ankylosing spondylitis. In TCRdb, the 5' RACE reads were re-called with MiXCR into one record per CDR3 protein. This table has 150,000 to 200,000 distinct CDR3 sequences, about 18% appearing once. The sequencing sample was made of blood, either unsorted or a sorted T cell fraction (not recorded which). The origin of the receptors is a male donor aged 10-29 years with ankylosing spondylitis or in good health (not recorded which). Each CDR3 is given with its conserved first and last residue. A D gene is named only where the DNA matches it firmly. For some rows the clone size is stated as once, few or many, or as a class when expanded; others skip it.

clone size	V gene	J gene	D gene	CDR3 protein	CDR3 DNA
many	TRBV20-1	TRBJ2-3	NA	CSARDWASQSTDTQYF	TGCAGTGCTAGAGATTGGGCTAGTCAATCCACAGATACGCAGTATTTT
many	TRBV28	TRBJ1-1	NA	CASREPGAFIEAFF	TGTGCCAGCAGGGAACCAGGGGCGTTTATTGAAGCTTTCTTT
many	TRBV6-5	TRBJ2-1	TRBD2	CASSRRDSGRSGRAEEQFF	TGTGCCAGCAGCAGGAGGGACTCAGGTCGGAGCGGGAGGGCCGAAGAGCAGTTCTTC
few	TRBV29-1	TRBJ2-5	NA	CSVTRSGTMYF	TGCAGCGTGACAAGAAGCGGGACAATGTACTTC
many	TRBV5-1	TRBJ2-1	NA	CASSLEQGYNEQFF	TGCGCCAGCAGCTTGGAACAGGGATACAATGAGCAGTTCTTC
NA	TRBV29-1	TRBJ2-5	NA	CSVLGREGILGETQYF	TGCAGCGTTCTTGGCAGGGAAGGGATTCTAGGAGAGACCCAGTACTTC
many	TRBV28	TRBJ2-7	NA	CASSLDGWAEQYF	TGTGCCAGCAGCCTAGACGGTTGGGCCGAGCAGTACTTC
many	TRBV11-3	TRBJ2-1	NA	CASSLHGGTPYNEQFF	TGTGCCAGCAGCTTACACGGCGGAACCCCCTACAATGAGCAGTTCTTC
many	TRBV3-1	TRBJ2-1	TRBD2	CASSQTGPLAGGLNEQFF	TGTGCCAGCAGCCAGACGGGGCCACTAGCGGGAGGGCTTAATGAGCAGTTCTTC
many	TRBV7-9	TRBJ2-1	TRBD2	CASSSPLRVAGVRNEQFF	TGTGCCAGCAGCTCCCCCCTCCGGGTCGCGGGAGTGCGCAATGAGCAGTTCTTC
NA	TRBV27	TRBJ1-2	TRBD1	CASSLRGIRDSEHINYGYTF	TGTGCCAGCAGTTTAAGGGGAATCCGGGACAGCGAGCATATTAACTATGGCTACACCTTC
many	TRBV11-2	TRBJ1-6	NA	CASSLQVDNSPLHF	TGTGCCAGCAGCTTACAGGTGGATAATTCACCCCTCCACTTT
many	TRBV5-4	TRBJ2-7	TRBD2	CASSLTSGSSHEQYF	TGTGCCAGCAGCTTGACTAGCGGGTCCTCCCACGAGCAGTACTTC
many	TRBV24-1	TRBJ2-2	NA	CATSRTGELFF	TGTGCCACCAGTCGGACCGGGGAGCTGTTTTTT
once	TRBV20-1	TRBJ2-1	TRBD2	CSARDRAGGYNEQFF	TGCAGTGCTAGAGATCGAGCGGGGGGTTACAATGAGCAGTTCTTC
many	TRBV7-2	TRBJ1-1	NA	CASSFQTGHWEAFF	TGTGCCAGCAGCTTTCAGACAGGTCATTGGGAAGCTTTCTTT
NA	TRBV4-3	TRBJ2-1	NA	CASSQGGIGAIDEQFF	TGCGCCAGCAGCCAGGGGGGAATTGGAGCTATCGATGAGCAGTTCTTC
many	TRBV7-9	TRBJ2-3	NA	CASSLALGDTQYF	TGTGCCAGCAGCTTAGCTTTGGGAGATACGCAGTATTTT
few	TRBV12-3/TRBV12-4	TRBJ1-1	NA	CASSSGPNTEAFF	TGTGCCAGCAGTTCGGGTCCGAACACTGAAGCTTTCTTT
NA	TRBV6-5	TRBJ2-5	NA	CASSYGALQGTQYF	TGTGCCAGCAGTTACGGCGCCCTGCAGGGGACCCAGTACTTC
many	TRBV20-1	TRBJ2-5	TRBD2	CSAGGGLSRLQETQYF	TGCAGTGCTGGGGGGGGTCTTAGCCGCTTACAAGAGACCCAGTACTTC
many	TRBV12-3/TRBV12-4	TRBJ2-5	NA	CASSFRQETQYF	TGTGCCAGCAGTTTCCGGCAAGAGACCCAGTACTTC
many	TRBV20-1	TRBJ2-3	NA	CSARRRVTDTQYF	TGCAGTGCTAGACGCAGGGTCACAGATACGCAGTATTTT
many	TRBV2	TRBJ1-4	TRBD1	CASIAEDRLNEKLFF	TGTGCCAGCATCGCCGAGGACAGGCTAAATGAAAAACTGTTTTTT
many	TRBV7-8	TRBJ1-1	NA	CASSLGAGIGTEAFF	TGTGCCAGCAGCTTAGGGGCAGGGATCGGCACTGAAGCTTTCTTT
many	TRBV10-3	TRBJ2-2	NA	CAINGGAGELFF	TGTGCCATCAATGGGGGAGCCGGGGAGCTGTTTTTT
NA	TRBV9	TRBJ2-7	NA	CASSVGQHYEQYF	TGTGCCAGCAGCGTCGGACAGCACTACGAGCAGTACTTC
many	TRBV12-3/TRBV12-4	TRBJ1-6	NA	CASSPREMDSPLHF	TGTGCCAGCAGTCCCAGGGAGATGGATTCACCCCTCCACTTT
many	TRBV27	TRBJ1-4	NA	CASSLSRVGNEKLFF	TGTGCCAGCAGTTTATCGCGTGTGGGTAATGAAAAACTGTTTTTT
many	TRBV27	TRBJ1-1	NA	CASSLQGLPEAFF	TGTGCCAGCAGTCTTCAGGGATTACCTGAAGCTTTCTTT
many	TRBV7-8	TRBJ1-5	TRBD1	CASSSGTGGEDSNQPQHF	TGTGCCAGCAGCTCGGGGACAGGGGGGGAAGATAGCAATCAGCCCCAGCATTTT
many	TRBV2	TRBJ2-2	NA	CASSEARHGELFF	TGTGCCAGCAGTGAAGCGAGGCACGGGGAGCTGTTTTTT
many	TRBV5-1	TRBJ2-5	TRBD2	CASGTTSADQETQYF	TGCGCCAGCGGGACGACTAGCGCCGACCAAGAGACCCAGTACTTC
many	TRBV14	TRBJ2-1	NA	CASSQDPGFAFEQFF	TGTGCCAGCAGCCAAGATCCGGGTTTTGCGTTTGAGCAGTTCTTC
many	TRBV5-4	TRBJ1-2	NA	CASSLMGGYTF	TGTGCCAGCAGCTTGATGGGCGGCTACACCTTC
NA	TRBV12-3/TRBV12-4	TRBJ2-4	NA	CASSLVRNIQYF	TGTGCCAGCAGTTTAGTACGAAACATTCAGTACTTC
few	TRBV19	TRBJ1-1	NA	CASSTWNLAFF	TGTGCCAGTAGTACTTGGAATTTAGCTTTCTTT
many	TRBV12-3/TRBV12-4	TRBJ1-2	NA	CASSLRWDGYTF	TGTGCCAGCAGCCTCCGGTGGGATGGCTACACCTTC
many	TRBV3-1	TRBJ1-3	NA	CASSPLLFPGLSGNTIYF	TGTGCCAGCAGCCCGCTGTTATTCCCAGGGCTTTCTGGAAACACCATATATTTT
many	TRBV6-2/TRBV6-3	TRBJ2-1	NA	CASSMAGRPSYNEQFF	TGTGCCAGCAGTATGGCGGGACGCCCATCTTACAATGAGCAGTTCTTC
many	TRBV12-5	TRBJ2-1	NA	CASGLTPMAYNEQFF	TGTGCTAGTGGTTTGACCCCAATGGCCTACAATGAGCAGTTCTTC
NA	TRBV5-1	TRBJ2-7	TRBD1	CASSPGQGNSYEQYF	TGCGCCAGCAGCCCGGGACAGGGGAACTCCTACGAGCAGTACTTC
many	TRBV21-1	TRBJ2-5	NA	CASSKEQGGETQYF	TGTGCCAGCAGCAAAGAACAGGGAGGGGAGACCCAGTACTTC
many	TRBV2	TRBJ1-6	NA	CASSESGAPLHF	TGTGCCAGCAGTGAATCGGGGGCACCCCTCCACTTT
NA	TRBV7-9	TRBJ2-7	NA	CASSGRDAETSYEQYF	TGTGCCAGCAGCGGTCGGGACGCCGAGACCTCCTACGAGCAGTACTTC